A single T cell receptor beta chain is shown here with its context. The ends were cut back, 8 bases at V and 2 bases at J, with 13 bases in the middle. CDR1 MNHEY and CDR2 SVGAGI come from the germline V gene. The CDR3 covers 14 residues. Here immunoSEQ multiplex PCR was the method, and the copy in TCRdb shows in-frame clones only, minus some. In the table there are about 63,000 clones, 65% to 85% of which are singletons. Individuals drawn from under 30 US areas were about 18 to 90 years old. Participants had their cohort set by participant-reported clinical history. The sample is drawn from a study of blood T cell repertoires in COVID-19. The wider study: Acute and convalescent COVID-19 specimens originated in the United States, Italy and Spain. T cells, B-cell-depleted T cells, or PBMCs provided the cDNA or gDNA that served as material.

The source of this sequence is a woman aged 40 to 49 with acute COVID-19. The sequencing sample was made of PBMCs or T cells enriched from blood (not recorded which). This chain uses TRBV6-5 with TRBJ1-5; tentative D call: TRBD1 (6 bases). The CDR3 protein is CASSYRAGNQPQHF. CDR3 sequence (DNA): TGTGCCAGCTCTTACAGGGCCGGCAATCAGCCCCAGCATTTT.